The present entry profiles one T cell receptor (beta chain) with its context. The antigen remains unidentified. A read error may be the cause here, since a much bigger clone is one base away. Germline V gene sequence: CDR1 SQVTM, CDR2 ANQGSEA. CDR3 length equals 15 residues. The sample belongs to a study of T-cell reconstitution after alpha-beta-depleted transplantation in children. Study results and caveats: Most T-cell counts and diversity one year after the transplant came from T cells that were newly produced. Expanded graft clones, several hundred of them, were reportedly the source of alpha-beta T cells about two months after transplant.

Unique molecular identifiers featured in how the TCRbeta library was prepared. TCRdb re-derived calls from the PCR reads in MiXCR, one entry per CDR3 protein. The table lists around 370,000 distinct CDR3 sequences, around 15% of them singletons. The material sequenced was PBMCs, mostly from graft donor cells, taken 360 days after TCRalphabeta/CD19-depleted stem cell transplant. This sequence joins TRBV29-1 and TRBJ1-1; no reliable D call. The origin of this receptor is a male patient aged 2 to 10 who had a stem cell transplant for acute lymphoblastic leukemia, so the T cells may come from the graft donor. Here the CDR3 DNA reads TGCAGCGTTGTTGAAGGGAATCTCATGAACACTGAAGCTTCCTTT. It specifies CSVVEGNLMNTEASF.